This T cell receptor (beta chain) was obtained from a study of blood T cell repertoires in COVID-19. Whole-study context: Collection of acute and convalescent COVID-19 samples took place in the United States, Italy and Spain.

Data came from immunoSEQ multiplex PCR; TCRdb stores just in-frame clones and leaves some out. Of about 92,000 clones in the sample, 80% were seen once. The CDR3 has 15 residues. V was clipped by 6 bases and J by 1 base, with 13 bases between them. Germline-derived CDR1 and CDR2 are SNHLY and FYNNEI. This clone was seen more than once but under ten times. The TCR comes from a man aged 45-60 years who had recovered from COVID-19. What was sequenced was peripheral blood. J is TRBJ1-3 and V is TRBV2; D might be TRBD1 (6 bases). The CDR3 bases are TGTGCCAGCAGGACCGGGACATCTTCTGGAAACACCATATATTTT. Translation: CASRTGTSSGNTIYF.